Presented here are 21 T cell receptor beta chains from one specimen sequenced in a study of T cells after yellow fever vaccination. TCRdb reanalysed the 5' RACE reads using MiXCR and keeps one entry per CDR3 protein. The sample shows roughly 330,000 distinct CDR3 sequences, 6.5% to 8.5% of them seen only once. The specimen comprised PBMCs, sampled approximately 47 days after the first yellow fever vaccination. These receptors came from a man younger than 35 who received the YFV17D yellow fever vaccine.

The chain joins TRBV29-1 to TRBJ2-1, with 7 bases identical to TRBD1. The CDR3 consists of 12 residues. Germline trimming cut 5 bases from V and 9 bases from J; bases unmatched to any gene: 7. CDR1 is SQVTM and CDR2 is ANQGSEA in the germline V gene. CDR3 nucleotides: TGCAGCGTTCGACAGGGTCCGACTGAGCAGTTCTTC. Translation gives CSVRQGPTEQFF.

This chain links TRBV20-1 with TRBJ2-5; D is possibly TRBD1 or TRBD2 (5 bases each). In germline, CDR1 is DFQATT, CDR2 SNEGSKA (reference sequence). The germline V and J ends were trimmed by 0 bases and 4 bases, with 12 bases remaining between them. The CDR3 is 14 residues long. In DNA, the CDR3 is TGCAGTGCTAGAGATCCATTGGGGGTAGAGACCCAGTACTTC. Translating it yields CSARDPLGVETQYF.

The chain is built from TRBV27 and TRBJ1-6; D is unclear. CDR3 length equals 15 residues. CDR1 and CDR2 from the germline V gene are MNHEY and SMNVEV (reference sequence). V lost 6 bases and J 9 bases, leaving 18 bases between the germline ends. CDR3 region: CASRSDGASFSPLHF. In nucleotides, the CDR3 is TGTGCCAGCAGGTCGGACGGCGCTAGTTTTTCACCCCTCCACTTT.

This clonotype appeared a few times. The chain recombines TRBV20-1 with TRBJ2-5, with 7 bases that match TRBD1. This CDR3 has 14 residues. CDR1 DFQATT and CDR2 SNEGSKA come from the germline V gene (reference sequence). CDR3 coding DNA: TGCAGCGCTTCAAAGGATGGGACAGCTGAGACCCAGTACTTC. This codes for CSASKDGTAETQYF.

This clonotype was counted many times. This chain joins TRBV5-1 and TRBJ2-3; TRBD2 matches at 8 bases. CDR1 and CDR2 from the germline V gene are SGHRS and YFSETQ. The CDR3 is made up of 14 amino acids. After removal of 4 bases from V and 2 bases from J, the junction contained 3 bases not matched to a gene. The CDR3 loop reads CASSIAGFTDTQYF. Written as DNA, the CDR3 is TGCGCCAGCAGCATAGCGGGGTTCACAGATACGCAGTATTTT. The full variable domain, its missing parts supplied by reference TRBV5-1 and TRBJ2-3, is KAGVTQTPRYLIKTRGQQVTLSCSPISGHRSVSWYQQTPGQGLQFLFEYFSETQRNKGNFPGRFSGRQFSNSRSEMNVSTLELGDSALYLCASSIAGFTDTQYFGPGTRLTVL.

V is TRBV12-3 or TRBV12-4 and J is TRBJ1-4; 8 bases align to TRBD1. Unmatched junction bases numbered 6, after V lost 6 bases and J lost 3 bases. CDR3 size: 15 residues. CDR3 coding DNA: TGTGCCAGCAGCCCTCAGGGGGCGGCTAATGAAAAACTGTTTTTT. The encoded protein is CASSPQGAANEKLFF.

CDR3 sequence: CASSGRGQGNTEAFF. The CDR3 bases are TGCGCCAGCAGCGGAAGGGGACAGGGAAACACTGAAGCTTTCTTT. The chain employs TRBV5-1 and TRBJ1-1, with TRBD1 identical over 9 bases. Trimming at V came to 4 bases and at J to 2 bases, leaving 6 bases not matched to a gene. This CDR3 spans 15 amino acids. The V gene's germline CDR1 is SGHRS and CDR2 YFSETQ.

This clonotype was counted only a few times. The rearrangement uses TRBV5-1 and TRBJ2-7; D is unclear. This CDR3 has 15 amino acids. Germline CDR1 reads SGHRS; CDR2 reads YFSETQ. Trimming left V 0 bases short and J 2 bases short, with 12 bases between. The CDR3 DNA is TGCGCCAGCAGCTTGGCCGAGGCAGGAGCCTACGAGCAGTACTTC. This sequence encodes CASSLAEAGAYEQYF.

This clonotype was seen more than once but under ten times. The gene calls are TRBV6-2 or TRBV6-3 and TRBJ2-1; D unclear. V lost 3 bases and J 0 bases, leaving 6 bases between the germline ends. The V gene's germline CDR1 is MNHEY and CDR2 SVGEGT. The CDR3 contains 14 residues. CDR3 nucleotide sequence: TGTGCCAGCAGTTATACTATCTCCTACAATGAGCAGTTCTTC. Protein sequence: CASSYTISYNEQFF.

This clonotype was seen many times. The J gene is TRBJ2-7, the V gene TRBV28; D ambiguous. This CDR3 is 17 amino acids long. The V and J ends lost 6 bases and 1 base respectively, with 22 bases between them. From germline, CDR1 is MDHEN and CDR2 SYDVKM. The CDR3 region has the DNA TGTGCCAGCAGCGCAGTGCCACATAGGGTCCCGTCCTACGAGCAGTACGTC. Amino acid sequence: CASSAVPHRVPSYEQYV.

In its sample, this clonotype was seen a few times. The chain combines TRBV27 with TRBJ1-5; D might be TRBD1 (5 bases). This CDR3 has 15 amino acids. V gave up 9 bases and J gave up 6 bases, with 21 bases separating them. The germline V gene has CDR1 MNHEY and CDR2 SMNVEV (reference sequence). CDR3 in DNA: TGTGCCAGTCGACGGGTGGCAGGGTGGGCTCAGCCCCAGCATTTT. This encodes CASRRVAGWAQPQHF.

This clonotype was seen many times. The CDR3 nucleotides are TGTGCCAGCATGGAACAGGTGGTAAATAATTCACCCCTCCACTTT. This translates into CASMEQVVNNSPLHF. This chain uses TRBV6-1 with TRBJ1-6; TRBD1 is a possible D gene (5 bases). CDR1 and CDR2 from the germline V gene are MNHNS and SASEGT. Deletions cut 7 bases from V and 5 bases from J, with 15 bases between. The CDR3 runs 15 residues.

The CDR3 loop reads CASSYLPREYGYTF. The CDR3 DNA reads as TGTGCCAGCAGTTACCTCCCCAGGGAGTATGGCTACACCTTC. The gene calls are TRBV6-5 and TRBJ1-2, with TRBD1 as a possible D gene (5 bases). The CDR3 totals 14 residues. Germline CDR1 MNHEY, CDR2 SVGAGI. V lost 2 bases and J lost 5, with 12 bases in between.

This clonotype was seen only a few times. The CDR3 protein is CASSQGDGPYGYTF. DNA of the CDR3: TGTGCCAGCAGCCAAGGGGACGGCCCCTATGGCTACACCTTC. This chain joins TRBV7-6 and TRBJ1-2; a weak D match, TRBD1 (5 bases). The CDR3 consists of 14 residues. Trimming removed 5 bases at V and 4 bases at J, with 14 bases between. The germline V gene encodes CDR1 SGHVS and CDR2 FNYEAQ.

This clonotype has a handful of counts. V is TRBV7-2 and J is TRBJ1-4, with 10 bases identical to TRBD1. The germline gives CDR1 SGHTA, CDR2 FQGNSA. The ends lost 0 bases at V and 7 bases at J; junction bases unmatched: 2. The CDR3 runs 15 residues. The CDR3 loop is CASSLAGTGVEKLFF. The CDR3 coding sequence is TGTGCCAGCAGCTTAGCCGGGACAGGGGTTGAAAAACTGTTTTTT.

The chain uses TRBV19 and TRBJ1-1, with D uncertain. With 1 base removed from V and 1 base from J, the gap between germline ends came to 7 bases. The CDR3 has 14 residues. The germline V gene has CDR1 LNHDA and CDR2 SQIVND (reference sequence). The CDR3: CASSIVSGNTEAFF. The CDR3 DNA reads as TGTGCCAGTAGTATAGTTTCCGGGAACACTGAAGCTTTCTTT. The variable domain in full, completed from reference TRBV19 and TRBJ1-1, reads DGGITQSPKYLFRKEGQNVTLSCEQNLNHDAMYWYRQDPGQGLRLIYYSQIVNDFQKGDIAEGYSVSREKKESFPLTVTSAQKNPTAFYLCASSIVSGNTEAFFGQGTRLTVV.

This clonotype was counted ten times or more. The rearrangement uses TRBV5-1 and TRBJ2-1; no firm D call. CDR3 length: 12 amino acids. V lost 3 bases, J lost 7 bases, and 8 bases lay in between. Germline lookup yields CDR1 SGHRS and CDR2 YFSETQ. CDR3 in DNA: TGCGCCAGCAGCTCTACAAGGAATGAGCAGTTCTTC. It specifies CASSSTRNEQFF.

CDR3 in amino acids: CASSLASGRDETQYF. The CDR3 bases are TGTGCCAGCAGCTTAGCCTCGGGCAGGGACGAGACCCAGTACTTC. The gene calls are TRBV7-2 and TRBJ2-5, with D perhaps TRBD1 or TRBD2 (5 bases each). The germline V and J ends were trimmed by 0 bases and 5 bases, with 13 bases remaining between them. This CDR3 is built from 15 residues. The V gene's germline CDR1 is SGHTA and CDR2 FQGNSA.

The rearrangement joins TRBV15 to TRBJ2-2; no definite D call. Per germline, CDR1 LNHNV and CDR2 YYDKDF (reference sequence). Trimming removed 0 bases at V and 5 bases at J, with 16 bases between. The CDR3 loop spans 17 amino acids. Here the CDR3 reads CATSREGPGHRTGELFF. The DNA of the CDR3 is TGTGCCACCAGCAGAGAGGGCCCCGGGCATCGGACCGGGGAGCTGTTTTTT.

The chain has TRBV4-2 and TRBJ2-1; 9 nucleotides line up with TRBD2. Germline V lookup: CDR1 LGHNA, CDR2 YNFKEQ. The CDR3 contains 16 residues. Trimming removed 1 base from V and 4 bases from J; junction bases left unmatched: 5. CDR3 amino acids: CASSQAASGEYNEQFF. Written as DNA, the CDR3 is TGTGCCAGCAGCCAAGCGGCTAGCGGGGAATACAATGAGCAGTTCTTC.

The chain couples TRBV5-1 to TRBJ1-1; 7 bases align to TRBD1. CDR1 SGHRS and CDR2 YFSETQ come from the germline V gene. This CDR3 region has 12 residues. Losses at the gene ends were 5 bases for V and 11 bases for J; bases not matched to a gene: 9. CDR3 protein: CASSFDRVGAFF. The CDR3 DNA reads TGCGCCAGCAGTTTTGACAGGGTCGGTGCTTTCTTT.